This TCR beta chain appears in the sequencing data of a study of blood T cell repertoires in COVID-19. At the level of the study: Samples representing acute and convalescent COVID-19 were sourced from the United States, Italy and Spain. Sample material is recorded as cDNA or gDNA derived from T cells, B-cell-depleted T cells, or PBMCs.

As for this clone: It may be a read error: a sequence one base away is much more abundant. Other DNA sequences within the sample encode an identical CDR3.

In the original analysis: Counts of nucleated cells, estimated from reference gene primer amplification, were obtained. Measured with immunoSEQ multiplex PCR; TCRdb has only the in-frame clones, and not every one. The V and J calls and clone size were taken over from that table, and D and trimming were inferred from the DNA. Seen here are roughly 250,000 clones, around 85% observed once, and the top ten hold approximately 4%. The V gene lost 3 bases and the J gene lost 4 bases, with 4 bases spanning the gap. CDR3 length equals 12 residues. This TCR came from a woman aged 40-49 years with active or convalescent COVID-19. Sequences were obtained from peripheral blood. The genes are TRBV12-3 or TRBV12-4 and TRBJ1-3; no reliable D call. CDR3 protein: CASSFRGNTIYF. The CDR3 coding sequence is TGTGCCAGCAGTTTCCGGGGAAACACCATATATTTT.